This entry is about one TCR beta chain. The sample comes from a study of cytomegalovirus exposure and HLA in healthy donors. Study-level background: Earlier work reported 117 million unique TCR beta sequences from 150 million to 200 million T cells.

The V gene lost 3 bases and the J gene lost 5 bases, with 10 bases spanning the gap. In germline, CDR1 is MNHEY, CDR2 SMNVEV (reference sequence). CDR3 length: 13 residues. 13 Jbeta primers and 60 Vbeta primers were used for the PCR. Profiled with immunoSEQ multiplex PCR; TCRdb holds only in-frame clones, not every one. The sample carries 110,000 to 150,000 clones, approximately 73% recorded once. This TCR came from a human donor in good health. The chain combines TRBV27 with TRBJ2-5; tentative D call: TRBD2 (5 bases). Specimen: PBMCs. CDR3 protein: CASSFRGRETQYF. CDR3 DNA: TGTGCCAGCAGTTTTCGAGGGCGCGAGACCCAGTACTTC.